This entry describes one T cell receptor beta chain. This clonotype was recorded many times. What antigen it recognizes has not been identified. No base quality values were provided; no much bigger clone lies one nucleotide off. The CDR3 goes from the cysteine to the phenylalanine over 14 residues. Only the CDR3 DNA is retained, 42 bases long and in frame from the first base. Trimming removed 0 bases from V and 3 bases from J, leaving 7 bases between the germline ends. In the germline V gene, CDR1 corresponds to SGDLS and CDR2 to YYNGEE. The TCR beta CDR3 regions were amplified from the RNA transcripts. The first round of RT-PCR for the TCR CDR3 was performed with the HTBI primer set and the Qiagen OneStep RT-PCR kit. A second multiplex PCR round built the libraries, followed by size selection and purification. The libraries were sequenced on an Illumina HiSeq2000 using paired-end 100 bp reads. As for the authors' bioinformatics: Raw data were processed with SOAPnuke, discarding reads with adapters, uncalled bases, mean Phred below 15, or no exact constant-primer or identifier match. COPE v1.2.5 was used to merge the high-quality paired reads, and each unique nucleotide sequence was defined as a clonotype. Clonotypes were aligned to IMGT TRBV, TRBD and TRBJ reference segments using MiTCR v1.1. The analysis included only V-J combinations with a frequency above 0.0001, which together covered around 99% of the repertoires. A TCS score was defined as the ratio between F50 (clonal expansion) and ExV (chaos), using BLOSUM62-based TCRdist between CDR3 peptides within each V-J. Welch's t-statistics and random forest reduced around 550 V-J features to 13, which were used in a naive Bayes classifier (R e1071). The similarity between thyroid and blood repertoires was quantified using the Morisita-Horn index. Using fastp trimming at Q25 and MiXCR clonotype assembly, TCRdb reanalyzed the public sequencing data and kept in-frame beta chains. Each entry merges the rows of one CDR3 protein and shows their most common DNA and genes. TCRdb, not the authors, supplied the V and J calls. Here the sample has about 570,000 distinct CDR3 sequences; around 42% occur a single time. The ten largest make up around 20% of the sample.

This specimen comes from a study of T cells in Graves' hyperthyroidism and ophthalmopathy (dated by TCRdb to between 2017 and 2020). A note on the overall study: TCR V-J signatures able to tell the groups apart were searched for in a discovery cohort of 100 patients, of whom about 40 had Graves' ophthalmopathy and more than 55 had stable Graves' hyperthyroidism. Prospective prediction of ophthalmopathy was tested in an independent validation cohort consisting of fewer than 20 hyperthyroidism patients and 17 patients who later progressed to ophthalmopathy. The roughly 94 discovery patients were randomly split 7:3 into training and test sets. The study also compared thyroid tissue and blood T-cell repertoires from several Graves' hyperthyroidism patients. Following sampling, methimazole starting at 30 mg daily was given to hyperthyroidism patients, and high-dose intravenous methylprednisolone was given to ophthalmopathy patients. TCR Vbeta CDR3 sequencing of 140 or so peripheral blood samples (43 ophthalmopathy, about 75 hyperthyroidism and roughly 17 progressor patients) is reported in the paper. The paper as a whole reports these results and caveats: In validation, progression to ophthalmopathy was predicted by the model with almost 71% sensitivity and roughly 76% specificity, a median of 6.5 months before onset. No statistical method was used to fix the sample size in advance, and group allocation was not hidden from the investigators. In cross-validation, a model built on a 13 V-J signature told ophthalmopathy apart from stable hyperthyroidism with 85% to 90% sensitivity and about 81% specificity, and in testing the same model reached 80%/75%. Most expanded thyroid clonotypes (frequency above 0.001) were also found in blood, which suggests that blood repertoires may mirror thyroid immune responses.

Exclusion was applied to patients with uncontrolled infections, other autoimmune diseases, pregnancy or lactation. Diagnoses were established on the basis of clinical symptoms, serum thyroxine and TRAb, thyroid ultrasound, and orbital computed tomography. Total RNA was extracted using Trizol reagent, and RNA quality was assessed on an Agilent 2100 Bioanalyzer. Specimen: peripheral blood or thyroid tissue (not recorded which). This receptor chain uses TRBV9 and TRBJ1-3; possibly the D gene is TRBD1, per 6 matching bases. The TCR was taken from an adult woman with Graves' disease, either hyperthyroidism or ophthalmopathy (not recorded which). In nucleotides, the sequence is TGTGCCAGCAGCGTAGGACAGGTTGGAAACACCATATATTTT. Translation gives CASSVGQVGNTIYF.